This entry describes one TCR beta chain. Its specificity is not known. Time point of the sample: inflamed ileum from the surgical specimen. The CDR3 spans 15 residues. The germline V and J ends were trimmed by 4 bases and 0 bases, with 14 bases remaining between them. Germline loops: CDR1 SGHNT, CDR2 YYREEE (reference sequence). These data come from a study of T cell repertoires in ileal Crohn's disease. For the study at large: Patients had a median approximately 8-year disease duration, and around 35% were active smokers. General study points: All patients with clonality above 26.8% had endoscopic recurrence.

This table comes from immunoSEQ multiplex PCR, and its TCRdb copy is limited to in-frame clones, with some not included. The repertoire includes roughly 6,600 clones, approximately 80% of them detected once, and 10% sits in the top ten. The chain links TRBV5-4 to TRBJ2-7; possible D gene TRBD2, 7 bases. Sequenced input: ileal tissue. This receptor was taken from an adult with Crohn's disease. The CDR3 bases are TGTGCCAGCAGCCTGGGGGGGGCGACCTCCTACGAGCAGTACTTC. Amino acid sequence: CASSLGGATSYEQYF.